This T cell receptor beta chain comes out of a study of T cells after yellow fever vaccination. General study results and limits: Detected again after the booster were most primary-vaccination clones, at nearly 97% CD4 and approximately 85% CD8.

Regarding this clonotype: What it binds is not known.

TCRdb redid the calling of the 5' RACE reads with MiXCR, one entry per CDR3 protein. The table has 450,000 to 550,000 distinct CDR3 sequences, about a fifth seen once. Germline V gives CDR1 GTSNPN, CDR2 SVGIG (reference sequence). The ends were cut back, 2 bases at V and 6 bases at J, with 14 bases in the middle. CDR3 length: 13 residues. Sequences were derived from PBMCs, sampled 15 days after the yellow fever booster vaccination. The J gene is TRBJ2-7, the V gene TRBV30; a weak D match, TRBD1 (6 bases). This TCR came from a man aged 25 to 45 who received the YFV17D yellow fever vaccine. CDR3 in amino acids: CAWSTDSRSEQYF. As DNA, the CDR3 is TGTGCCTGGAGTACGGACAGTCGTTCCGAGCAGTACTTC.